One and the same sample provided the 18 T cell receptor beta chains below, sequenced in a study of shared clonotypes between healthy human individuals (dated by TCRdb to the early 2020s). The library was built by means of the immunoSEQ multiplex PCR assay. In its TCRdb copy, this immuneACCESS table keeps in-frame sequences only and misses some clones. Where compared with another copy, unresolved V genes explain less than half of these, and the others have no known cause. This sample comprises hundreds of thousands of clones, roughly four fifths of them detected only once. The top ten hold around 13% of the sample. What was sequenced was PBMCs. The receptors derive from a woman between 35 and 50 years old in good health. Some clones in this sample may be carry-over from other donors' samples.

The chain has TRBV6-1 and TRBJ1-5; no definite D call. CDR3 length equals 13 residues. Trimming took off 2 bases at V and 5 bases at J, with 7 bases between the two ends. The germline gives CDR1 MNHNS, CDR2 SASEGT. Here the CDR3 DNA reads TGTGCCAGCAGTGAATGGGAAGATCAGCCCCAGCATTTT. Its protein is CASSEWEDQPQHF.

The V call is TRBV27, the J call TRBJ2-1; D is unresolved. Germline V gene data show CDR1 as MNHEY and CDR2 as SMNVEV (reference sequence). The V end lost 2 bases, the J end lost 4 bases, and 9 bases lay between the germline ends. The CDR3 is 14 residues long. Here the CDR3 DNA reads TGTGCCAGCAGTTTACCTGGCCCATACAATGAGCAGTTCTTC. Its protein is CASSLPGPYNEQFF.

J is TRBJ2-3 and V is TRBV7-3; D possibly corresponds to TRBD2 (5 bases). V was pared by 5 bases and J by 5 bases, with 11 bases between. This CDR3 region has 13 residues. CDR1 and CDR2 (germline): SGHTA, FQGTGA. CDR3 DNA: TGTGCCAGCAGCCGCGGGCTTTTAGATACGCAGTATTTT. It specifies CASSRGLLDTQYF. The full variable domain, rest sourced from reference TRBV7-3 and TRBJ2-3, is GAGVSQTPSNKVTEKGKYVELRCDPISGHTALYWYRQSLGQGPEFLIYFQGTGAADDSGLPNDRFFAVRPEGSVSTLKIQRTERGDSAVYLCASSRGLLDTQYFGPGTRLTVL.

CDR3 residues: CASSIFSSGTGTEAFF. The CDR3, as DNA: TGTGCCAGTAGTATCTTCTCATCCGGGACAGGGACTGAAGCTTTCTTT. The chain uses TRBV19 and TRBJ1-1; 9 nucleotides agree with TRBD1. The CDR3 totals 16 residues. Trimming took 3 bases from V and 5 from J; bases not matched to a gene: 10. Germline assignment: CDR1 LNHDA and CDR2 SQIVND (reference sequence).

This clone was detected only a few times. The chain has TRBV7-3 and TRBJ2-2, with D possibly matching TRBD2 (6 bases). The germline V gene encodes CDR1 SGHTA and CDR2 FQGTGA. V was trimmed by 9 bases and J by 0 bases, leaving 8 bases between them. This CDR3 spans 13 amino acids. The CDR3 DNA reads as TGTGCCAGTTCTAGCGCGAACACCGGGGAGCTGTTTTTT. Translation: CASSSANTGELFF. Full variable domain (outside the CDR3, taken from reference TRBV7-3 and TRBJ2-2): GAGVSQTPSNKVTEKGKYVELRCDPISGHTALYWYRQSLGQGPEFLIYFQGTGAADDSGLPNDRFFAVRPEGSVSTLKIQRTERGDSAVYLCASSSANTGELFFGEGSRLTVL.

This chain connects TRBV7-2 to TRBJ1-1; the D is unclear. Germline CDR1 SGHTA, CDR2 FQGNSA. There are 13 residues in the CDR3. Trimming stripped 0 bases from V and 7 bases from J, with 9 bases between. CDR3 nucleotides: TGTGCCAGCAGCTTAGCTAATGGGGTTGAAGCTTTCTTT. This gives the protein CASSLANGVEAFF.

The rearrangement links TRBV28 to TRBJ2-1; D gene ambiguous. This CDR3 has 13 residues. The germline V gene encodes CDR1 MDHEN and CDR2 SYDVKM. The V and J ends lost 5 bases and 4 bases respectively, with 9 bases between them. DNA for the CDR3: TGTGCCAGCAGTGTAAGTAGGTACAATGAGCAGTTCTTC. This sequence encodes CASSVSRYNEQFF.

This chain joins TRBV28 and TRBJ1-4; possible D gene TRBD1, 5 bases. The ends were cut back, 3 bases at V and 8 bases at J, with 13 bases in the middle. Germline CDR1 is MDHEN and CDR2 is SYDVKM. This CDR3 is 14 amino acids long. The CDR3 loop is CASSFAGKQEKLFF. DNA for the CDR3: TGTGCCAGCAGTTTTGCAGGGAAGCAAGAAAAACTGTTTTTT.

The genes are TRBV6-6 and TRBJ2-7; D uncertain. This CDR3 spans 11 amino acids. V gave up 5 bases and J gave up 2 bases, with 4 bases separating them. Germline V gene data show CDR1 as MNHNY and CDR2 as SVGAGI (reference sequence). In nucleotides, the CDR3 is TGTGCCAGCAGTCGGACCTACGAGCAGTACTTC. Translated, it gives CASSRTYEQYF.

This clone has more than one count but fewer than ten. This rearrangement joins TRBV6-6 to TRBJ2-6; no clear D. The germline V gene encodes CDR1 MNHNY and CDR2 SVGAGI (reference sequence). This CDR3 comprises 16 residues. V was cut by 2 bases and J by 0 bases, with 8 bases left in between. The CDR3 region has the DNA TGTGCCAGCAGTTACCAGACTGACTCTGGGGCCAACGTCCTGACTTTC. This codes for CASSYQTDSGANVLTF.

Only a few counts were recorded for this clone. This chain joins TRBV7-2 and TRBJ2-3; TRBD2 matches 11 bases. CDR1 is SGHTA, CDR2 FQGNSA, per germline. This CDR3 is 16 amino acids long. The V gene end was trimmed by 5 bases and the J gene end by 0 bases; junction bases not matched to a gene: 4. In nucleotides, the CDR3 is TGTGCCAGCAGCCCCCGGACTAGCGGGAGCACAGATACGCAGTATTTT. This gives the protein CASSPRTSGSTDTQYF.

The rearrangement uses TRBV30 and TRBJ1-3; no definite D call. V lost 2 bases to trimming and J lost 4 bases, with 15 bases between them. This CDR3 has 15 amino acids. Germline assignment: CDR1 GTSNPN and CDR2 SVGIG (reference sequence). DNA of the CDR3: TGTGCCTGGAGTTATGGAGACCTAAAGGGAAACACCATATATTTT. It translates to CAWSYGDLKGNTIYF.

V and J are TRBV4-2 and TRBJ2-5, with 7 bases aligning to TRBD1. This CDR3 contains 15 residues. Germline assignment: CDR1 LGHNA and CDR2 YNFKEQ. After removal of 1 base from V and 0 bases from J, the junction contained 2 bases not matched to a gene. The CDR3 spells CASSQATGNQETQYF. The CDR3 coding sequence is TGTGCCAGCAGCCAAGCGACAGGGAACCAAGAGACCCAGTACTTC.

V is TRBV9 and J is TRBJ1-2; possibly TRBD1 for D (6 bases). The V end was cut by 0 bases, the J end by 7 bases, with 16 bases between. Looked up from germline, CDR1 is SGDLS and CDR2 is YYNGEE. This CDR3 has 15 amino acids. DNA for the CDR3: TGTGCCAGCAGCGTAGTTCGGGGATCAGGGGTTGGCTACACCTTC. Amino acid sequence: CASSVVRGSGVGYTF.

The gene calls are TRBV28 and TRBJ2-3; 11 nucleotides match TRBD2. CDR1 is MDHEN, CDR2 SYDVKM, per germline. The CDR3 covers 17 residues. V dropped 6 bases and J dropped 1; count of bases not matched to a gene: 9. For the CDR3, the DNA is TGTGCCAGCAGAATAGCGGGAGGGAGGACGGGCACAGATACGCAGTATTTT. Protein: CASRIAGGRTGTDTQYF. The full variable domain, its missing parts supplied by reference TRBV28 and TRBJ2-3, is DVKVTQSSRYLVKRTGEKVFLECVQDMDHENMFWYRQDPGLGLRLIYFSYDVKMKEKGDIPEGYSVSREKKERFSLILESASTNQTSMYLCASRIAGGRTGTDTQYFGPGTRLTVL.

This clone came up once. This chain uses TRBV7-8 with TRBJ2-7, with 7 bases lining up with TRBD2. V shed 5 bases and J 2 bases; nucleotides not matched to a gene: 9. The length of the CDR3 is 15 residues. The germline gives CDR1 SGHVS, CDR2 FQNEAQ. CDR3 protein: CASSETPGLTYEQYF. CDR3 nucleotides: TGTGCCAGCAGCGAGACACCGGGACTAACCTACGAGCAGTACTTC.

This chain uses TRBV4-2 with TRBJ2-1; D possibly uses TRBD1 or TRBD2 (6 bases each). Per germline, CDR1 LGHNA and CDR2 YNFKEQ. The CDR3 runs 14 residues. Between the trimmed V and J ends, which lost 3 bases and 8 bases, there was a span of 14 bases. This CDR3 reads CASSQGGIGDEQFF. As DNA, the CDR3 is TGTGCCAGCAGCCAGGGGGGCATAGGCGATGAGCAGTTCTTC.

The chain joins TRBV9 to TRBJ2-3, with 8 bases matching TRBD2. From germline, CDR1 is SGDLS and CDR2 YYNGEE. Trimming removed 4 bases from V and 4 bases from J; junction bases left unmatched: 14. The CDR3 extends over 17 amino acids. DNA for the CDR3: TGTGCCAGCAGCCCTCCCCCCGAAGCGGGAGTAGCAGATACGCAGTATTTT. It is translated as CASSPPPEAGVADTQYF.